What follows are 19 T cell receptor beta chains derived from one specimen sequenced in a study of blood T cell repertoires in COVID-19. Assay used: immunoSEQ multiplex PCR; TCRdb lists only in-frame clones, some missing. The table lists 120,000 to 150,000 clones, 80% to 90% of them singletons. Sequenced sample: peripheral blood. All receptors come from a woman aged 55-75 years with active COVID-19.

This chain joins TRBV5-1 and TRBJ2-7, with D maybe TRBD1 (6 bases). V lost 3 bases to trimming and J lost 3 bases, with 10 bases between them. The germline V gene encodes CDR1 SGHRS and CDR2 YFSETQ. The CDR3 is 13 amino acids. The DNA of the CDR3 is TGCGCCAGCAGCTATACAGGGAACTACGAGCAGTACTTC. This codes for CASSYTGNYEQYF.

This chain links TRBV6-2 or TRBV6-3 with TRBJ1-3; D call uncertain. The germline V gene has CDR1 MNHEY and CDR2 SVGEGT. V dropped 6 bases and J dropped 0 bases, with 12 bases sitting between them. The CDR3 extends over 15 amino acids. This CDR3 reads CASSDGMNSGNTIYF. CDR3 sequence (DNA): TGTGCCAGCAGCGACGGGATGAACTCTGGAAACACCATATATTTT.

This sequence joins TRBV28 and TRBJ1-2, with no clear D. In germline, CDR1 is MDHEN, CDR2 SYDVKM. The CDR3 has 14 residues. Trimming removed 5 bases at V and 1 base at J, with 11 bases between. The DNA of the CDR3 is TGTGCCAGCAGTCAGGCCGGTGATAACTATGGCTACACCTTC. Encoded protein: CASSQAGDNYGYTF.

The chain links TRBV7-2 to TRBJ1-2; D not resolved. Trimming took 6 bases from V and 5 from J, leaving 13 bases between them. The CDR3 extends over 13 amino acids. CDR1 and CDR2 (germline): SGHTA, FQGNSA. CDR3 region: CASSQGRRYGYTF. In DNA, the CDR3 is TGTGCCAGCAGTCAAGGGAGGAGATATGGCTACACCTTC.

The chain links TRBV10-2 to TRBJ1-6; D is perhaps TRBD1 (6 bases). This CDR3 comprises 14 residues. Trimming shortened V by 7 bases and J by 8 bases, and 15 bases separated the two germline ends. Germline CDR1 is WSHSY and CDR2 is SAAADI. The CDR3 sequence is CASTYRAGDSPLHF. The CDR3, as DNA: TGCGCCAGCACGTACAGGGCCGGGGATTCACCCCTCCACTTT.

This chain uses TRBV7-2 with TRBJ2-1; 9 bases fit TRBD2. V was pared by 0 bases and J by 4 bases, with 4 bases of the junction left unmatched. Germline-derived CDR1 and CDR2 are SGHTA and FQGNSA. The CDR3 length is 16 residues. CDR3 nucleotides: TGTGCCAGCAGCTTAGCGCCTAGCGGGGTATACAATGAGCAGTTCTTC. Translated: CASSLAPSGVYNEQFF.

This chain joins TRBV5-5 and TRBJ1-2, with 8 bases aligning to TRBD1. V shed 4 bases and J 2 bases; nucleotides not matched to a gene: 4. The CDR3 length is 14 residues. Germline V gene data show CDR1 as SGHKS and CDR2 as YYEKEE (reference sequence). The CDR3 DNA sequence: TGTGCCAGCAGCCTGGACAGGGCCAACTATGGCTACACCTTC. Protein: CASSLDRANYGYTF.

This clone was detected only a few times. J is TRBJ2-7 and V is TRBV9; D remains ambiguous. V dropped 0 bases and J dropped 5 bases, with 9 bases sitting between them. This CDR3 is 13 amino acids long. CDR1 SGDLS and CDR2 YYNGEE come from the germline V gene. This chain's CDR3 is CASSVGLGDEQYF. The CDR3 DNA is TGTGCCAGCAGCGTAGGACTGGGTGACGAGCAGTACTTC. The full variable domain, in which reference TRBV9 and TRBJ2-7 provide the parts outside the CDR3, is DSGVTQTPKHLITATGQRVTLRCSPRSGDLSVYWYQQSLDQGLQFLIQYYNGEERAKGNILERFSAQQFPDLHSELNLSSLELGDSALYFCASSVGLGDEQYFGPGTRLTVT.

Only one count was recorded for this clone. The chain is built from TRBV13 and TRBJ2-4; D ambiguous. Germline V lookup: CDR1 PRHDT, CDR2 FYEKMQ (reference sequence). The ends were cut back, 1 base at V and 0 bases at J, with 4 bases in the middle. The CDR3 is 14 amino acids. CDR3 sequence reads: CASSLALAKNIQYF. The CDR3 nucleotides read TGTGCCAGCAGCTTAGCCTTAGCCAAAAACATTCAGTACTTC.

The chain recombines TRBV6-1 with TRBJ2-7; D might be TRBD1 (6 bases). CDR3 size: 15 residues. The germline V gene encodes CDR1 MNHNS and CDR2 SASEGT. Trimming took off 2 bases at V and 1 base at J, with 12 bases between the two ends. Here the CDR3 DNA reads TGTGCCAGCAGTGAACAGGGGCTAGGGTCCTACGAGCAGTACTTC. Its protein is CASSEQGLGSYEQYF.

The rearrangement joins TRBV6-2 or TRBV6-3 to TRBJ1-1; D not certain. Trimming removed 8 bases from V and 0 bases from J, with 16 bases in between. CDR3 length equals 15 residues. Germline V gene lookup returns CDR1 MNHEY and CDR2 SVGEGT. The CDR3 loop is CASRSGSPMNTEAFF. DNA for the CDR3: TGTGCCAGCCGTTCGGGTTCCCCCATGAACACTGAAGCTTTCTTT.

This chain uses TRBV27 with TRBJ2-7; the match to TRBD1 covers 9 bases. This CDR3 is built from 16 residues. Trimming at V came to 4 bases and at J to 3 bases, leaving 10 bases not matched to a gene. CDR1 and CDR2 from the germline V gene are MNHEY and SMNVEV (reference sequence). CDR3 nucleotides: TGTGCCAGCAGTTACACTACGGGACAGGGCTTCTACGAGCAGTACTTC. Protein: CASSYTTGQGFYEQYF.

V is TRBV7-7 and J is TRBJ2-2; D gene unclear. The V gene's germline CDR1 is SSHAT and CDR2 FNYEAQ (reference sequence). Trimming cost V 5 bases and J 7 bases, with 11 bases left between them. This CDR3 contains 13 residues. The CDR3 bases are TGTGCCAGCAGCCCCCAAGCCATCGGGGAGCTGTTTTTT. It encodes CASSPQAIGELFF.

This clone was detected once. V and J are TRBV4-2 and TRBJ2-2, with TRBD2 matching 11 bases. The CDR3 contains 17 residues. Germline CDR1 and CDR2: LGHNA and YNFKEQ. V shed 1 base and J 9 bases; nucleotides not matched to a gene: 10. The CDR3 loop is CASSQGVGLAGDWELFF. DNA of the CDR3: TGTGCCAGCAGCCAAGGGGTTGGACTAGCGGGTGATTGGGAGCTGTTTTTT.

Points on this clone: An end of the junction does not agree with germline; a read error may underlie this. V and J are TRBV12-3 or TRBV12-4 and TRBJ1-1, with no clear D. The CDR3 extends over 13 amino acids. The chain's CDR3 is CASRLDMNTEAFF. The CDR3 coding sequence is TGTGCCAGCAGATTAGACATGAACACTGAAGCTTTCTTT.

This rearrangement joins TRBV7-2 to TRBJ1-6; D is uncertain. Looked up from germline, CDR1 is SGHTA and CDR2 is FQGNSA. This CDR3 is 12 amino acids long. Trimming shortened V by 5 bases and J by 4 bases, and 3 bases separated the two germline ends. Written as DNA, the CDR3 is TGTGCCAGCAGCCCTTATAATTCACCCCTCCACTTT. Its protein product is CASSPYNSPLHF.

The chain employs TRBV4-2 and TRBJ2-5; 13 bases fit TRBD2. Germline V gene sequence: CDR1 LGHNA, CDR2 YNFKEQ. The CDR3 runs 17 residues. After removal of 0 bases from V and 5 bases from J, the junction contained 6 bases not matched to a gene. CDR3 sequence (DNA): TGTGCCAGCAGCCAAGAAAGGGGACTAGCGGGAATGGAGACCCAGTACTTC. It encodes CASSQERGLAGMETQYF.

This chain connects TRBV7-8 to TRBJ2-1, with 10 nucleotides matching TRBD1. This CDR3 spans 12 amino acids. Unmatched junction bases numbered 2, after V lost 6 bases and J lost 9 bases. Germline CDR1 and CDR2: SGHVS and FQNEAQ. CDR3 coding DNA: TGTGCCAGCAGGGGACAGGGGAGTGAGCAGTTCTTC. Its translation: CASRGQGSEQFF.

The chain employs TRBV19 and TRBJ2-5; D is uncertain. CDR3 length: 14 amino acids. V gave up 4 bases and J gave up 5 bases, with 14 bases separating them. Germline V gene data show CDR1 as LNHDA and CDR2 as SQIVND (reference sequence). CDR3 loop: CASSTTRGHETQYF. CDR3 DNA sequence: TGTGCCAGTAGTACGACCAGAGGCCACGAGACCCAGTACTTC.